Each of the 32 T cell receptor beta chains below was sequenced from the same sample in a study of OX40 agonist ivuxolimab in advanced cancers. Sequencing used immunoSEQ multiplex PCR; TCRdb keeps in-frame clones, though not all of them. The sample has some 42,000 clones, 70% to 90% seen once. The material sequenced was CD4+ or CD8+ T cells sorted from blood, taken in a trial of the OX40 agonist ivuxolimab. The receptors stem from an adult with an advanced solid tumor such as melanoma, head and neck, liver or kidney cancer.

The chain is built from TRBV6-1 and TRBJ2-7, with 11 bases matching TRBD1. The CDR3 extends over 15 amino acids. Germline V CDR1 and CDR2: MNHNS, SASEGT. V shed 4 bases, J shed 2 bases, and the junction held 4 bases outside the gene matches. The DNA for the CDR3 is TGTGCCAGCAGTGTGTCGGGACAGGGGGCCTACGAGCAGTACGTC. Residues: CASSVSGQGAYEQYV.

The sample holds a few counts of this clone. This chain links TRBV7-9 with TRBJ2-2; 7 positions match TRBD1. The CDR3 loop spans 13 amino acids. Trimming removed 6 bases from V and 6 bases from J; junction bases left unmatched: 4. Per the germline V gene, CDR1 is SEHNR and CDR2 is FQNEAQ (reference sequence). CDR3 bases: TGTGCCAGCAGTTTACAGGGGTCCGGGGAGCTGTTTTTT. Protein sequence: CASSLQGSGELFF.

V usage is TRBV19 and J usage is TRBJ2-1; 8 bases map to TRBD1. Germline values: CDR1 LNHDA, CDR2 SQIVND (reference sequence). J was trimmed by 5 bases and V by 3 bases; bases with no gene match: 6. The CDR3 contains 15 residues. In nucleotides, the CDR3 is TGTGCCAGTAGTATTTGGGCAGGGGGCCACAATGAGCAGTTCTTC. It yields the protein CASSIWAGGHNEQFF.

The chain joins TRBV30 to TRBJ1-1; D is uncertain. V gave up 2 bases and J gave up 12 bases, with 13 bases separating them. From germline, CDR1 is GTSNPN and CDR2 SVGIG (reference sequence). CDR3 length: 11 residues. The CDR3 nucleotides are TGTGCCTGGAGTTTGACCTATTGGTCTTTCTTT. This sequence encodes CAWSLTYWSFF.

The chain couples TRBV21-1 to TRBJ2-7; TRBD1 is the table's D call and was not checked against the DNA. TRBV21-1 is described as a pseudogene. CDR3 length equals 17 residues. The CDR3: CASSKSGDRTENYEQYV. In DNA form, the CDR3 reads TGTGCCAGCAGCAAATCCGGGGACAGGACGGAAAACTACGAGCAGTACGTC.

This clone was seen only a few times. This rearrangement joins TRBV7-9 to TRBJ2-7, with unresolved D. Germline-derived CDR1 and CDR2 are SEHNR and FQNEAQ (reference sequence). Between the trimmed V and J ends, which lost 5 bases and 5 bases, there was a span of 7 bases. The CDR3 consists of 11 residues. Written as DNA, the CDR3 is TGTGCCAGCAGCGGCTACCACGAGCAGTACTTC. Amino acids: CASSGYHEQYF.

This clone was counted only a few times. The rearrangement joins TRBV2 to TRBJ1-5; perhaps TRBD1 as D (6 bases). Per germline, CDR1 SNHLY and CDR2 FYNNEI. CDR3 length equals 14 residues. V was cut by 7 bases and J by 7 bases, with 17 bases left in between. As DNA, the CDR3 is TGTGCCAGCAAAAATGGGCAGGGGAGCCAGCCCCAGCATTTT. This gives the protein CASKNGQGSQPQHF.

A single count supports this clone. CDR3: CATSREGDQPQHF. The CDR3 nucleotides are TGTGCCACCTCCAGGGAGGGGGATCAGCCCCAGCATTTT. This chain links TRBV6-1 with TRBJ1-5; D possibly corresponds to TRBD1 (6 bases). Germline V gene lookup returns CDR1 MNHNS and CDR2 SASEGT. Trimming pared 10 bases from V and 5 bases from J, leaving 15 bases between. The CDR3 length is 13 residues.

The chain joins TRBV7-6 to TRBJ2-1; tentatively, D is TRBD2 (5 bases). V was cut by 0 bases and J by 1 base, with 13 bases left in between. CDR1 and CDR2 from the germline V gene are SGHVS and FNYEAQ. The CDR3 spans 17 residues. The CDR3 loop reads CASSLAQVGSSYNEQFF. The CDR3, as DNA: TGTGCCAGCAGCTTAGCGCAAGTTGGGAGTTCCTACAATGAGCAGTTCTTC.

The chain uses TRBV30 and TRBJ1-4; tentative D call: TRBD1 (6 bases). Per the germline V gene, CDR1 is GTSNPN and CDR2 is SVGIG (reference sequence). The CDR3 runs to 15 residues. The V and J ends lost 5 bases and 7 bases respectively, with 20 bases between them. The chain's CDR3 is CAWGSTGNVGEKLFF. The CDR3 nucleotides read TGTGCCTGGGGCAGTACAGGGAATGTTGGTGAAAAACTGTTTTTT.

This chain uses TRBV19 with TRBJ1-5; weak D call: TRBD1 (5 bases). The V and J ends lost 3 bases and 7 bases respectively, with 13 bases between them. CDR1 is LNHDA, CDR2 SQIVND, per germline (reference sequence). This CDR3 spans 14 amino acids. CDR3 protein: CASSIKQGGQPQHF. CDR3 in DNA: TGTGCCAGTAGTATTAAGCAGGGCGGACAGCCCCAGCATTTT. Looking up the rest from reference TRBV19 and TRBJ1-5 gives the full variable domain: DGGITQSPKYLFRKEGQNVTLSCEQNLNHDAMYWYRQDPGQGLRLIYYSQIVNDFQKGDIAEGYSVSREKKESFPLTVTSAQKNPTAFYLCASSIKQGGQPQHFGDGTRLSIL.

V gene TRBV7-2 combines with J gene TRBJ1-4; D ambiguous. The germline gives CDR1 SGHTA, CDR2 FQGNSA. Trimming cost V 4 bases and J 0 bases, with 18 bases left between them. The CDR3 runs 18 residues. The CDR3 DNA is TGTGCCAGCAGCTCCCGACTCCGGGGTGGGGCAACTAATGAAAAACTGTTTTTT. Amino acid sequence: CASSSRLRGGATNEKLFF.

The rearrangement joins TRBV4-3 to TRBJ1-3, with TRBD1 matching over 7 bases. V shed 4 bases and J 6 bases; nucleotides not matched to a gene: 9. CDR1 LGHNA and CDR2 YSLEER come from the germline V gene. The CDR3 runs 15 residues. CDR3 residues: CASSPTTGWENTIYF. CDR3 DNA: TGCGCCAGCAGCCCGACGACAGGGTGGGAAAACACCATATATTTT.

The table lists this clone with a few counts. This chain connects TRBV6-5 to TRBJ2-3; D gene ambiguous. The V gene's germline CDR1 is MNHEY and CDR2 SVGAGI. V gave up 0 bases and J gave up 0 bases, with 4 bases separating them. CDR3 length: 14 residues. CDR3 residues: CASSYSASTDTQYF. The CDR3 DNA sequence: TGTGCCAGCAGTTACTCAGCTAGCACAGATACGCAGTATTTT.

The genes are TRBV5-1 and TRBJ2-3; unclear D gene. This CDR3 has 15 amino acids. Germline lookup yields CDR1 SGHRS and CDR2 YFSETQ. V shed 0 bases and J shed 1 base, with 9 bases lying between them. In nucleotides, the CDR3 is TGCGCCAGCAGCTTGGCCCAGCGTCGCACAGATACGCAGTATTTT. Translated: CASSLAQRRTDTQYF.

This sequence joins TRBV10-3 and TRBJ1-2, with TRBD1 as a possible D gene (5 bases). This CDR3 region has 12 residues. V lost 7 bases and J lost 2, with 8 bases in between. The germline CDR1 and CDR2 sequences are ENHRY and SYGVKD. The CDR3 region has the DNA TGTGCCATCAACCCAGGGAACTATGGCTACACCTTC. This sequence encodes CAINPGNYGYTF.

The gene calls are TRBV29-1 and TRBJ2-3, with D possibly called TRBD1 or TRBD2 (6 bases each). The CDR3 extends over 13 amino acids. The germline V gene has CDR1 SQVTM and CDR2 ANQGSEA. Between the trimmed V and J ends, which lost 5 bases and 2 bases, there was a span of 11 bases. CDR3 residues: CSVQGTYTDTQYF. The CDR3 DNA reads TGCAGCGTTCAGGGGACTTACACAGATACGCAGTATTTT.

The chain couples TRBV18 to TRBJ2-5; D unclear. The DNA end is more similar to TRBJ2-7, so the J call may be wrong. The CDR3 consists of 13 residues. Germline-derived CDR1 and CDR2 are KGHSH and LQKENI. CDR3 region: CASSPPGGHEQYF. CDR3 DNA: TGTGCCAGCTCACCACCCGGCGGCCACGAGCAGTACTTC.

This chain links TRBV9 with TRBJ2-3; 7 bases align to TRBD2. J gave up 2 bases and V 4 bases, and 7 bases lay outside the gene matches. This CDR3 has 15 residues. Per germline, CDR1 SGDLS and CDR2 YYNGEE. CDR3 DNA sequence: TGTGCCAGCAGCCTCCTAGCGGACTACACAGATACGCAGTATTTT. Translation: CASSLLADYTDTQYF.

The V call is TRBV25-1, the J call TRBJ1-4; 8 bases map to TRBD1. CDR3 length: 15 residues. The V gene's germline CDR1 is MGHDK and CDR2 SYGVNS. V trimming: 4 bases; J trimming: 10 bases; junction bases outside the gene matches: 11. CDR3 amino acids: CASSGFGTGIRKLFF. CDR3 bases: TGTGCCAGCAGTGGATTCGGGACAGGCATTCGAAAACTGTTTTTT.

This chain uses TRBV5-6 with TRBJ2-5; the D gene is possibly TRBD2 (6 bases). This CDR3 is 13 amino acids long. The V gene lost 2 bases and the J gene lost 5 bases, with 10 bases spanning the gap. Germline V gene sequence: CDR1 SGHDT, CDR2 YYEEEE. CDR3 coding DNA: TGTGCCAGCAGCTTCTGGGGGGAGGAGACCCAGTACTTC. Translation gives CASSFWGEETQYF. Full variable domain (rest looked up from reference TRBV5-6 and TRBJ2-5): DAGVTQSPTHLIKTRGQQVTLRCSPKSGHDTVSWYQQALGQGPQFIFQYYEEEERQRGNFPDRFSGHQFPNYSSELNVNALLLGDSALYLCASSFWGEETQYFGPGTRLLVL.

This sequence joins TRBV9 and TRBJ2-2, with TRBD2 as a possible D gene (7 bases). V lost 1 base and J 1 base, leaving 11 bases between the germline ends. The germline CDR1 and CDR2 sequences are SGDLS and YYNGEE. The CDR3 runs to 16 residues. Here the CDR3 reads CASSVRGGGNTGELFF. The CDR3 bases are TGTGCCAGCAGCGTAAGGGGAGGGGGGAACACCGGGGAGCTGTTTTTT. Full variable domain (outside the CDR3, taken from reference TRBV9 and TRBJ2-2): DSGVTQTPKHLITATGQRVTLRCSPRSGDLSVYWYQQSLDQGLQFLIQYYNGEERAKGNILERFSAQQFPDLHSELNLSSLELGDSALYFCASSVRGGGNTGELFFGEGSRLTVL.

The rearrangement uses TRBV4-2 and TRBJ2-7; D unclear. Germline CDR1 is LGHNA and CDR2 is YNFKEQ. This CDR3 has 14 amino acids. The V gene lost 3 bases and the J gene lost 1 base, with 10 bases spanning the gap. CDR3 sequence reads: CASSHADGSYEQYF. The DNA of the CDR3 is TGTGCCAGCAGCCACGCGGACGGATCCTACGAGCAGTACTTC.

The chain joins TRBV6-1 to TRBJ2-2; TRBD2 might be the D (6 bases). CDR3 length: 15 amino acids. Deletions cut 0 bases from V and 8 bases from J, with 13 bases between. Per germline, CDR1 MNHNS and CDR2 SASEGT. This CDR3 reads CASSEAGGDGGELFF. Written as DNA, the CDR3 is TGTGCCAGCAGTGAAGCCGGCGGGGATGGGGGGGAGCTGTTTTTT.

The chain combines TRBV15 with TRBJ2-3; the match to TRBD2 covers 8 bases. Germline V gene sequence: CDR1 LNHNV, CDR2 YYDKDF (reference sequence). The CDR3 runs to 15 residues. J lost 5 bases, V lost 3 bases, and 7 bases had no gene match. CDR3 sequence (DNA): TGTGCCACCAGCAGTGGACTAGCTATCGGAGATACGCAGTATTTT. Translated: CATSSGLAIGDTQYF.

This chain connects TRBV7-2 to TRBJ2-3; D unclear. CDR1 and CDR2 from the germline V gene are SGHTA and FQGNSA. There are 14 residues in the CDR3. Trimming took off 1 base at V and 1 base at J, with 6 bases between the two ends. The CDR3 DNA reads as TGTGCCAGCAGCTTAGATGGAGGCACAGATACGCAGTATTTT. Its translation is CASSLDGGTDTQYF.

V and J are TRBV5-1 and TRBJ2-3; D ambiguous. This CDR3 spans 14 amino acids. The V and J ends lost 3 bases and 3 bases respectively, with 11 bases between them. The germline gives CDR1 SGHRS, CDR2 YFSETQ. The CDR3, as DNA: TGCGCCAGCAGCTCCAACCTAGAAACAGATACGCAGTATTTT. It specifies CASSSNLETDTQYF.

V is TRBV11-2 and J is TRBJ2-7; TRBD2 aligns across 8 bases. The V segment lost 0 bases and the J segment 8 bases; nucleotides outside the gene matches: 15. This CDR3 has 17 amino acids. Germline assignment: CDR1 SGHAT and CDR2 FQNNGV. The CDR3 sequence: CASSLDPPGGSLTQQYF. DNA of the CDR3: TGTGCCAGCAGCTTAGACCCACCGGGGGGGAGCCTTACGCAGCAGTACTTC.

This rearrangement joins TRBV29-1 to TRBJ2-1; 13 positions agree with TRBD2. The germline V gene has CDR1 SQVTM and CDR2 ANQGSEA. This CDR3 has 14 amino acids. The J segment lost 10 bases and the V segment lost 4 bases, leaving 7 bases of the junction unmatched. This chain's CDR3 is CSVGTSGRFGEQFF. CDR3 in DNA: TGCAGCGTTGGGACTAGCGGGAGATTTGGGGAGCAGTTCTTC.

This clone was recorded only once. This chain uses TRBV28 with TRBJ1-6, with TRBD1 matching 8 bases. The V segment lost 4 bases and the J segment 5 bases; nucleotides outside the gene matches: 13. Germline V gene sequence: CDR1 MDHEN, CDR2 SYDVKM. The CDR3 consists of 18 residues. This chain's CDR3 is CASSSGDRNGVDNSPLHF. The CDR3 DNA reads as TGTGCCAGCAGTTCCGGGGACAGGAACGGGGTGGATAATTCACCCCTCCACTTT.

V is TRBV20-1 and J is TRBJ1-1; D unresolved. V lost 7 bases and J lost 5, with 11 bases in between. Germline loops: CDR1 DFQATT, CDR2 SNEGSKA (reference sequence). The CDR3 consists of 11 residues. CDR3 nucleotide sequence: TGCAGTGGCCGGGGAAGGACTGAAGCTTTCTTT. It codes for CSGRGRTEAFF.

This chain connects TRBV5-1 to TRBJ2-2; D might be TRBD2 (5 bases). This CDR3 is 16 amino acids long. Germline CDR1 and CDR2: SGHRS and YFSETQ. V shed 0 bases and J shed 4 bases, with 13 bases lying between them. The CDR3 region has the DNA TGCGCCAGCAGCTTGGCAGTACTAGGCACCACCGGGGAGCTGTTTTTT. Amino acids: CASSLAVLGTTGELFF.